The 9 T cell receptor beta chains below all came from one sample that was sequenced in a study of OX40 agonist ivuxolimab in advanced cancers. Library preparation used the immunoSEQ multiplex PCR assay. TCRdb took this table from immuneACCESS and kept in-frame rearrangements with V and J called. Such tables lack part of the clones; where checked against another copy, unresolved V genes explain under half of the gap, and the rest is unexplained. The table for this sample lists 52,000 or so clones; approximately 82% of them were counted only once. The top ten clonotypes cover more than 3.5% of the sample. The source was CD4+ or CD8+ T cells sorted from blood, collected in a trial of the OX40 agonist ivuxolimab. These receptors came from an adult with an advanced solid tumor such as melanoma, head and neck, liver or kidney cancer.

The chain links TRBV11-2 to TRBJ2-2, with 8 nucleotides matching TRBD1. CDR3 length: 15 amino acids. The J segment lost 4 bases and the V segment lost 6 bases, leaving 7 bases of the junction unmatched. The V gene's germline CDR1 is SGHAT and CDR2 FQNNGV. CDR3 region: CASSLDRVITGELFF. The CDR3, as DNA: TGTGCCAGCAGTTTGGACAGGGTAATCACCGGGGAGCTGTTTTTT.

V is TRBV4-2 and J is TRBJ1-6; D ambiguous. The ends were cut back, 5 bases at V and 14 bases at J, with 16 bases in the middle. The CDR3 loop spans 13 amino acids. Germline V gene data show CDR1 as LGHNA and CDR2 as YNFKEQ. The CDR3 sequence: CASSDKTSKALHF. For the CDR3, the DNA is TGTGCCAGCAGCGACAAGACTTCCAAGGCCCTCCACTTT.

The rearrangement links TRBV12-5 to TRBJ2-3; D remains unclear. V lost 7 bases to trimming and J lost 4 bases, with 12 bases between them. The CDR3 is 13 residues long. CDR1 and CDR2 (germline): LGHNT, FRNRAP. CDR3 DNA sequence: TGTGCTAGTGCCTCTCGTTTATCAGATACGCAGTATTTT. This gives the protein CASASRLSDTQYF. The entire variable domain, with the rest obtained from reference TRBV12-5 and TRBJ2-3, is as follows: DARVTQTPRHKVTEMGQEVTMRCQPILGHNTVFWYRQTMMQGLELLAYFRNRAPLDDSGMPKDRFSAEMPDATLATLKIQPSEPRDSAVYFCASASRLSDTQYFGPGTRLTVL.

V and J are TRBV4-2 and TRBJ1-6; TRBD1 matches 9 bases. CDR1 and CDR2 (germline): LGHNA, YNFKEQ. V lost 3 bases, J lost 6 bases, and 3 bases stayed unmatched. The CDR3 runs to 15 residues. CDR3 protein: CASSQPGQGNSPLHF. In nucleotides, the CDR3 is TGTGCCAGCAGCCAGCCGGGACAGGGTAATTCACCCCTCCACTTT.

The CDR3 coding sequence is TGTGCCAGCTCACCATTAAGGGAAAAGACCGGGGAGCTGTTTTTT. It yields the protein CASSPLREKTGELFF. This sequence joins TRBV18 and TRBJ2-2; D gene ambiguous. V lost 2 bases and J 5 bases, leaving 12 bases between the germline ends. The CDR3 spans 15 residues. The germline V gene has CDR1 KGHSH and CDR2 LQKENI.

The rearrangement uses TRBV2 and TRBJ1-5, with 7 bases aligning to TRBD1. Germline V lookup: CDR1 SNHLY, CDR2 FYNNEI. Losses at the gene ends were 5 bases for V and 3 bases for J; bases not matched to a gene: 13. CDR3 length: 17 residues. The CDR3 DNA is TGTGCCAGCAGTTTCGACAGGGCCCCTTTTTCCAATCAGCCCCAGCATTTT. Translated: CASSFDRAPFSNQPQHF. Supplemented by reference TRBV2 and TRBJ1-5, the full variable domain reads EPEVTQTPSHQVTQMGQEVILRCVPISNHLYFYWYRQILGQKVEFLVSFYNNEISEKSEIFDDQFSVERPDGSNFTLKIRSTKLEDSAMYFCASSFDRAPFSNQPQHFGDGTRLSIL.

The J gene is TRBJ1-1, the V gene TRBV7-6; D gene uncertain. Germline CDR1 reads SGHVS; CDR2 reads FNYEAQ. V shed 5 bases and J shed 1 base, with 8 bases lying between them. The CDR3 runs 13 residues. This CDR3 is CASSPIENTEAFF. DNA for the CDR3: TGTGCCAGCAGCCCGATAGAGAACACTGAAGCTTTCTTT.

The gene calls are TRBV10-3 and TRBJ1-1, with D unclear. Trimming stripped 10 bases from V and 3 bases from J, with 15 bases between. The V gene's germline CDR1 is ENHRY and CDR2 SYGVKD. This CDR3 has 13 residues. The CDR3 nucleotides read TGTGCCACCCGGGCCGAACGGGACACTGAAGCTTTCTTT. It is translated as CATRAERDTEAFF.

This rearrangement joins TRBV2 to TRBJ2-5, with 9 bases fitting TRBD2. Germline V gives CDR1 SNHLY, CDR2 FYNNEI. The ends lost 3 bases at V and 5 bases at J; junction bases unmatched: 7. The CDR3 covers 15 residues. CDR3 region: CASSDRLAGVETQYF. The CDR3 DNA reads TGTGCCAGCAGTGATCGGTTAGCGGGGGTGGAGACCCAGTACTTC.